A selection of T cell receptor beta chains follows, all from one sample in a study of shared clonotypes between healthy human individuals. Generated by immunoSEQ multiplex PCR, the TCRdb table keeps only in-frame clones and is missing some. The sample yields about a million clones, roughly 80% seen once. The sequenced material came from memory CD4+ T cells sorted from blood. The receptors here all came from a man between 18 and 29 years old in good health. The CDR3 runs from the conserved cysteine through the conserved F or W.

CDR3 length,J gene,V gene,CDR3 protein
18,TRBJ2-1,TRBV5-4,CASSFGLAGPSSYNEQFF
15,TRBJ1-6,TRBV27,CASSPTDRGNSPLHF
15,TRBJ2-7,TRBV11-2,CASSYGQGASYEQYF
14,TRBJ2-3,TRBV10-3,CATSTSGSTDTQYF
14,TRBJ1-1,TRBV5-1,CASSWGQGGTEAFF
14,TRBJ1-1,TRBV7-2,CASSNSGRATEAFF
16,TRBJ1-1,TRBV6-6,CASSYLRGAKNTEAFF
15,TRBJ2-7,TRBV6-1,CASSRSRGAEYEQYF
14,TRBJ2-7,TRBV13,CASSQGQSTYEQYF
14,TRBJ1-4,TRBV7-9,CASRRTENLEKLFF
16,TRBJ2-7,TRBV19,CASRDQGPPPSYEQYF
14,TRBJ1-2,TRBV28,CASSLEALTGGYTF
13,TRBJ1-5,TRBV28,CASRGTWGQPQHF
16,TRBJ2-3,TRBV7-8,CASSLVVGGNTDTQYF
15,TRBJ2-7,TRBV27,CASSQKQGASYEQYF
16,TRBJ2-1,TRBV4-1,CASSSATSGAYNEQFF
13,TRBJ2-5,TRBV10-1,CASFFRVQETQYF
15,TRBJ1-5,TRBV11-2,CASSLGGAGNQPQHF
13,TRBJ1-2,TRBV7-8,CASSLVEGLGYTF
18,TRBJ2-7,TRBV6-1,CASSDLGFGSLPAYEQYF
15,TRBJ2-7,TRBV4-2,CASSQDGTSGYEQYF
15,TRBJ2-1,TRBV7-2,CASSLGGRNDNEQFF
15,TRBJ1-6,TRBV6-5,CASSYDTGYNSPLHF
16,TRBJ2-1,TRBV6-6,CASSRSGTATYNEQFF
19,TRBJ2-2,TRBV5-6,CASSLVRGRATSNTGELFF
10,TRBJ2-1,TRBV6-1,CASSHNEQFF
11,TRBJ2-1,TRBV6-6,CASSPSNEQFF
15,TRBJ2-5,TRBV2,CASSTASGGAGTQYF
16,TRBJ2-2,TRBV18,CASSPPTSANTGELFF
15,TRBJ2-3,TRBV4-1,CASSHAGGAIDTQYF
15,TRBJ2-1,TRBV7-9,CASLKGQGNENEQFF
15,TRBJ2-2,TRBV9,CASSVDNLSTGELFF
15,TRBJ2-2,TRBV7-6,CASSRGTPNTGELFF
15,TRBJ2-1,TRBV2,CASHRGTLSTDEQFF
12,TRBJ2-7,TRBV5-8,CASSLRGYEQYF
15,TRBJ1-2,TRBV9,CASTLANTGGGGYTF
15,TRBJ1-2,TRBV5-6,CASSPLGTGSYGYTF
20,TRBJ2-1,TRBV1,CTSSPSPDYDARGIYNEQFF
13,TRBJ1-2,TRBV30,CACAGTGGYGYTF
13,TRBJ1-3,TRBV27,CASSYRGMGTIYF
11,TRBJ2-1,TRBV28,CASSRYNEQFF
16,TRBJ2-7,TRBV4-3,CASSQIGTSGPNEQYF
16,TRBJ1-3,TRBV9,CASSGTTGGSGNTIYF
14,TRBJ1-1,TRBV28,CASSLSAGTAEAFF
12,TRBJ1-1,TRBV6-5,CASGSPRNAAFF
12,TRBJ2-4,TRBV28,CASSPRQESRYF